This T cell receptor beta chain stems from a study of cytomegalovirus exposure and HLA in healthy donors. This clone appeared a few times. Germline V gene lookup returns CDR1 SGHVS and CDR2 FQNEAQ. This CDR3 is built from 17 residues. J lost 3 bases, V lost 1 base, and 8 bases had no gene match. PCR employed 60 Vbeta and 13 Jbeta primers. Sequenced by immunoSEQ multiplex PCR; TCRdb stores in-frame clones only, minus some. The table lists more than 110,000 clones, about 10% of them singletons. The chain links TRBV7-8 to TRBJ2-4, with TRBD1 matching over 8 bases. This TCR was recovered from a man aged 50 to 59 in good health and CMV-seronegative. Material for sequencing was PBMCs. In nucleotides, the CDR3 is TGTGCCAGCAGCTTAGGGGCGACAGGGGTGGGCAAAAACATTCAGTACTTC. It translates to CASSLGATGVGKNIQYF.